This T cell receptor beta chain was recorded in a study of beta chain features in type 1 diabetes. As every portion of the isolated RNA was reverse transcribed, the sequencing read expressed TCRB transcripts. Method: immunoSEQ multiplex PCR; TCRdb's copy keeps in-frame clones and lacks some. The sample lists around 180,000 clones, about 12% seen once, with about 0.59% in the top ten. Germline V gene lookup returns CDR1 SGHRS and CDR2 YFSETQ. The CDR3 sequence is 13 residues long. V was pared by 4 bases and J by 1 base, with 8 bases between. The rearrangement uses TRBV5-1 and TRBJ1-1; a possible D gene is TRBD1 (6 bases). This TCR came from a woman aged 18 to 35 in good health. Sequenced input: central memory CD4+ T cells from blood. The CDR3 coding sequence is TGCGCCAGCAGCAGACAGGCGAACACTGAAGCTTTCTTT. Residues: CASSRQANTEAFF.